Following are 25 T cell receptor beta chains from one sample sequenced in a study of cytomegalovirus exposure and HLA in healthy donors. Primers included in the PCR were 60 Vbeta and 13 Jbeta primers. TCRdb keeps only in-frame clones here, not all; method: immunoSEQ multiplex PCR. This table lists approximately 120,000 clones. Sequenced input: PBMCs. The origin of the receptors is a man between 18 and 29 years old in good health and CMV-seronegative.

The chain is built from TRBV30 and TRBJ2-7; 13 bases map to TRBD2. CDR3 length: 18 residues. V trimming: 1 base; J trimming: 0 bases; junction bases outside the gene matches: 9. Germline V gene sequence: CDR1 GTSNPN, CDR2 SVGIG (reference sequence). CDR3 loop: CAWSAYRTSGRSSYEQYF. The CDR3 DNA reads as TGTGCCTGGAGTGCGTATCGGACTAGCGGGAGAAGCTCCTACGAGCAGTACTTC.

The chain joins TRBV20-1 to TRBJ1-1; a weak D match, TRBD1 (5 bases). This CDR3 region has 10 residues. The germline CDR1 and CDR2 sequences are DFQATT and SNEGSKA (reference sequence). The chain's CDR3 is CSDEGAEAFF. In DNA form, the CDR3 reads TGCAGCGACGAAGGGGCTGAAGCTTTCTTT.

This sequence joins TRBV19 and TRBJ1-5, with D possibly TRBD1 on 6 matching bases. Germline CDR1 reads LNHDA; CDR2 reads SQIVND (reference sequence). V lost 8 bases and J lost 0, with 11 bases in between. The CDR3 has 14 amino acids. CDR3 amino acids: CASGAQGSNQPQHF. CDR3 sequence (DNA): TGTGCCAGTGGTGCACAGGGTAGCAATCAGCCCCAGCATTTT.

The chain combines TRBV7-2 with TRBJ2-1; 7 bases are shared with TRBD2. CDR3 length: 15 residues. V dropped 4 bases and J dropped 7; count of bases not matched to a gene: 10. The V gene's germline CDR1 is SGHTA and CDR2 FQGNSA. CDR3 residues: CASSWTSGVENEQFF. CDR3 in DNA: TGTGCCAGCAGCTGGACTAGTGGGGTGGAGAATGAGCAGTTCTTC.

This rearrangement joins TRBV10-3 to TRBJ2-6, with 10 bases identical to TRBD1. The CDR3 is made up of 17 amino acids. The germline gives CDR1 ENHRY, CDR2 SYGVKD. V lost 9 bases, J lost 0 bases, and 8 bases stayed unmatched. The CDR3 reads CAITPGDRGSGANVLTF. For the CDR3, the DNA is TGTGCCATTACCCCGGGGGACAGGGGCTCTGGGGCCAACGTCCTGACTTTC.

This chain connects TRBV30 to TRBJ1-5; D may be TRBD1 (5 bases). CDR1 is GTSNPN, CDR2 SVGIG, per germline (reference sequence). Trimming cost V 7 bases and J 7 bases, with 14 bases left between them. The CDR3 sequence is 12 residues long. CDR3 residues: CAYSGGPQPQHF. CDR3 in DNA: TGTGCCTATTCCGGGGGTCCCCAGCCCCAGCATTTT.

The genes are TRBV21-1 and TRBJ1-3; the tabulated D call, TRBD1, remains unverified against the DNA. TRBV21-1 is a recognized pseudogene. The CDR3 contains 17 residues. CDR3 DNA: TGTGCCAGCAGCAAAATTCCAGGGGCAGGGGGTGGAAACACCATATATTTT. Its translation is CASSKIPGAGGGNTIYF.

The chain uses TRBV9 and TRBJ2-1; 15 positions agree with TRBD2. CDR3 size: 19 residues. Trimming removed 1 base from V and 4 bases from J; junction bases left unmatched: 9. Germline V gene data show CDR1 as SGDLS and CDR2 as YYNGEE. CDR3 protein: CASSVSPTGLAGGYNEQFF. DNA of the CDR3: TGTGCCAGCAGCGTATCTCCGACCGGACTAGCGGGAGGGTACAATGAGCAGTTCTTC.

The CDR3 reads CASSSTPGLAVAKNIQYF. The CDR3, as DNA: TGTGCCAGTAGTTCAACCCCCGGACTAGCGGTAGCCAAAAACATTCAGTACTTC. The chain employs TRBV19 and TRBJ2-4; TRBD2 agrees at 10 bases. The CDR3 totals 18 residues. Germline V gene data show CDR1 as LNHDA and CDR2 as SQIVND (reference sequence). V shed 5 bases, J shed 0 bases, and the junction held 10 bases outside the gene matches. Combining the CDR3 with reference TRBV19 and TRBJ2-4 gives the whole variable domain DGGITQSPKYLFRKEGQNVTLSCEQNLNHDAMYWYRQDPGQGLRLIYYSQIVNDFQKGDIAEGYSVSREKKESFPLTVTSAQKNPTAFYLCASSSTPGLAVAKNIQYFGAGTRLSVL.

The chain joins TRBV5-6 to TRBJ2-7; TRBD2 matches at 8 bases. V was pared by 2 bases and J by 0 bases, with 1 base of the junction left unmatched. This CDR3 is built from 14 residues. Per germline, CDR1 SGHDT and CDR2 YYEEEE. CDR3 nucleotides: TGTGCCAGCAGCTTTAGCGGGATCTCCTACGAGCAGTACTTC. It specifies CASSFSGISYEQYF.

The chain combines TRBV6-1 with TRBJ1-5; no clear D. The germline V gene has CDR1 MNHNS and CDR2 SASEGT. V lost 3 bases and J lost 1, with 10 bases in between. This CDR3 spans 15 amino acids. Here the CDR3 reads CASSDRSSSNQPQHF. CDR3 DNA sequence: TGTGCCAGCAGTGACAGAAGTTCGAGCAATCAGCCCCAGCATTTT.

The genes are TRBV28 and TRBJ1-2, with 7 bases matching TRBD1. Trimming took 5 bases from V and 4 from J; bases not matched to a gene: 4. CDR1 MDHEN and CDR2 SYDVKM come from the germline V gene. The CDR3 has 13 amino acids. The CDR3 loop reads CASSRDSLYGYTF. The CDR3 DNA reads as TGTGCCAGCAGTCGGGACAGCCTCTATGGCTACACCTTC.

This chain connects TRBV7-9 to TRBJ2-7, with D perhaps TRBD2 (6 bases). V was clipped by 4 bases and J by 4 bases, with 20 bases between them. This CDR3 has 16 amino acids. The germline CDR1 and CDR2 sequences are SEHNR and FQNEAQ (reference sequence). The CDR3 protein is CASSSAGSAWAYEQYF. The CDR3 DNA reads as TGTGCCAGCAGCTCCGCCGGGAGCGCCTGGGCTTACGAGCAGTACTTC. Full variable domain (outside the CDR3, taken from reference TRBV7-9 and TRBJ2-7): DTGVSQNPRHKITKRGQNVTFRCDPISEHNRLYWYRQTLGQGPEFLTYFQNEAQLEKSRLLSDRFSAERPKGSFSTLEIQRTEQGDSAMYLCASSSAGSAWAYEQYFGPGTRLTVT.

V and J are TRBV10-3 and TRBJ2-1, with D possibly matching TRBD1 (6 bases). The germline CDR1 and CDR2 sequences are ENHRY and SYGVKD. With 7 bases removed from V and 12 bases from J, the gap between germline ends came to 13 bases. The CDR3 spans 11 residues. The CDR3 spells CAITDGQMQFF. The CDR3, as DNA: TGTGCCATCACAGACGGACAGATGCAGTTCTTC.

The rearrangement joins TRBV5-4 to TRBJ1-4; D not resolved. V was pared by 2 bases and J by 7 bases, with 9 bases between. The CDR3 extends over 13 amino acids. Germline V gene data show CDR1 as SGHNT and CDR2 as YYREEE (reference sequence). CDR3 sequence: CASSLRGSEKLFF. CDR3 in DNA: TGTGCCAGCAGCTTACGAGGGAGTGAAAAACTGTTTTTT.

The V call is TRBV14, the J call TRBJ2-7; 12 bases match TRBD2. The junction had 3 bases not matched to a gene; V was cut back by 3 bases and J by 6 bases. This CDR3 spans 14 amino acids. In germline, CDR1 is SGHDN, CDR2 FVKESK. The CDR3 coding sequence is TGTGCCAGCAGCCACCTAGCGGGAGGGGGCGAGCAGTACTTC. This gives the protein CASSHLAGGGEQYF.

The chain couples TRBV19 to TRBJ2-7; 8 bases match TRBD1. The germline V gene has CDR1 LNHDA and CDR2 SQIVND (reference sequence). V shed 1 base, J shed 2 bases, and the junction held 10 bases outside the gene matches. The CDR3 loop spans 17 amino acids. CDR3 DNA: TGTGCCAGTAGTATAGCCCCCTCACAGGGGGAGACCTACGAGCAGTACTTC. Translating gives CASSIAPSQGETYEQYF.

CDR3 sequence reads: CASSLRAANQPQHF. The CDR3 DNA sequence: TGTGCCAGCAGCTTAAGAGCGGCGAATCAGCCCCAGCATTTT. The chain recombines TRBV11-2 with TRBJ1-5, with unresolved D. This CDR3 comprises 14 residues. Trimming shortened V by 2 bases and J by 4 bases, and 9 bases separated the two germline ends. Germline assignment: CDR1 SGHAT and CDR2 FQNNGV.

The chain recombines TRBV5-1 with TRBJ2-1; 7 positions agree with TRBD1. CDR1 is SGHRS, CDR2 YFSETQ, per germline. V lost 4 bases to trimming and J lost 0 bases; unmatched junction nucleotides: 4. The CDR3 has 15 residues. The CDR3 spells CASSPRQGSYNEQFF. The CDR3 coding sequence is TGCGCCAGCAGCCCTCGACAGGGCTCCTACAATGAGCAGTTCTTC.

CDR3 coding DNA: TGTGCCACCAGCAGAGATCTGACTAGCGGGAGAATGCACAATGAGCAGTTCTTC. Protein sequence: CATSRDLTSGRMHNEQFF. The rearrangement joins TRBV15 to TRBJ2-1; TRBD2 matches at 12 bases. CDR1 is LNHNV and CDR2 is YYDKDF in the germline V gene (reference sequence). The V segment lost 0 bases and the J segment 5 bases; nucleotides outside the gene matches: 8. This CDR3 region has 18 residues.

This rearrangement joins TRBV7-9 to TRBJ1-5, with 8 bases identical to TRBD1. From germline, CDR1 is SEHNR and CDR2 FQNEAQ (reference sequence). This CDR3 has 18 amino acids. V shed 5 bases and J 4 bases; nucleotides not matched to a gene: 16. CDR3 sequence (DNA): TGTGCCAGCAGCAAACGGGACAGGAGTCATCGTTCAAATCAGCCCCAGCATTTT. Translating it yields CASSKRDRSHRSNQPQHF.

The chain links TRBV18 to TRBJ1-1; TRBD1 is a possible D gene (6 bases). In germline, CDR1 is KGHSH, CDR2 LQKENI. The CDR3 runs to 15 residues. Trimming stripped 2 bases from V and 4 bases from J, with 14 bases between. The CDR3 DNA reads as TGTGCCAGCTCACCAAGCGGGGGGCGGGTCACTGAAGCTTTCTTT. As protein: CASSPSGGRVTEAFF.

The chain is built from TRBV6-6 and TRBJ1-5, with 7 bases fitting TRBD1. With V trimmed by 5 bases and J by 3 bases, 4 bases remained unmatched. Germline V lookup: CDR1 MNHNY, CDR2 SVGAGI (reference sequence). The CDR3 is 14 residues long. The CDR3: CASSAQGPNQPQHF. Written as DNA, the CDR3 is TGTGCCAGCAGTGCACAGGGGCCCAATCAGCCCCAGCATTTT.

J is TRBJ2-7 and V is TRBV5-4; 8 bases agree with TRBD1. Per the germline V gene, CDR1 is SGHNT and CDR2 is YYREEE (reference sequence). The CDR3 spans 14 residues. With 4 bases clipped from V and 5 bases from J, the junction kept 8 bases outside the gene matches. The chain's CDR3 is CASSTPGTGNEQYF. The CDR3 bases are TGTGCCAGCAGCACCCCCGGGACAGGAAACGAGCAGTACTTC.

The chain couples TRBV5-1 to TRBJ2-1; 10 nucleotides match TRBD1. The V gene's germline CDR1 is SGHRS and CDR2 YFSETQ. The CDR3 has 15 residues. V shed 4 bases, J shed 10 bases, and the junction held 11 bases outside the gene matches. CDR3 sequence reads: CASSLVPGQGTEQFF. In DNA form, the CDR3 reads TGCGCCAGCAGCCTCGTCCCGGGACAGGGGACAGAGCAGTTCTTC. Combining the CDR3 with reference TRBV5-1 and TRBJ2-1 gives the whole variable domain KAGVTQTPRYLIKTRGQQVTLSCSPISGHRSVSWYQQTPGQGLQFLFEYFSETQRNKGNFPGRFSGRQFSNSRSEMNVSTLELGDSALYLCASSLVPGQGTEQFFGPGTRLTVL.